This TCR beta chain was identified in a study of blood T cell repertoires in COVID-19. This CDR3 is 13 amino acids long. Trimming removed 1 base from V and 8 bases from J, with 9 bases in between. Germline CDR1 SGHTA, CDR2 FQGTGA. Here immunoSEQ multiplex PCR was the method, and the copy in TCRdb shows in-frame clones only, minus some. The sample contains 200,000 to 250,000 clones, around 84% of which appear only once. The rearrangement uses TRBV7-3 and TRBJ1-3; no firm D call. Sequenced input: peripheral blood. This sequence was found in a woman of 80 years or more with active or convalescent COVID-19. The CDR3 sequence: CASSLSAGDTIYF. The DNA of the CDR3 is TGTGCCAGCAGCTTAAGCGCGGGAGACACCATATATTTT. The whole variable domain, filled in from reference TRBV7-3 and TRBJ1-3, reads GAGVSQTPSNKVTEKGKYVELRCDPISGHTALYWYRQSLGQGPEFLIYFQGTGAADDSGLPNDRFFAVRPEGSVSTLKIQRTERGDSAVYLCASSLSAGDTIYFGEGSWLTVV.